These 4 T cell receptor beta chains originate from one sample sequenced in a study of TET2 disruption in CD19-targeted CAR T cells. TCRdb keeps only in-frame clones here, not all; method: immunoSEQ multiplex PCR. Its table lists about 25,000 clones. Stated treatment: autologous CTL019 cells: CD19 CAR with 4-1BB and CD3 zeta domains. The antigens of these receptors remain unknown. The sequencing used CD8- CAR+ T cells sorted from cultured blood T cells, collected for CD19 CAR T cell therapy. Indicated subset: CD8-negative CAR-positive T cells from the infusion product. Receptors originate from a man in his 70s with chronic lymphocytic leukemia.

About this clone: The missing CDR3 end, 3 residues past where the read stops, is filled in from the germline J gene. The chain links TRBV19 to TRBJ2-4; 9 nucleotides line up with TRBD1. The CDR3 is 15 residues long. Germline V gene data show CDR1 as LNHDA and CDR2 as SQIVND (reference sequence). CDR3 in amino acids: CASSTKGQGMWGQYF. CDR3 bases read: TGTGCCAGTAGTACCAAAGGACAGGGGATGTGGGGT.

Comment on this clone: The read falls 3 residues short of the CDR3 end, and the missing part is taken from the germline J gene. The rearrangement links TRBV24-1 to TRBJ2-2; TRBD2 is a possible D gene (5 bases). There are 14 residues in the CDR3. Germline-derived CDR1 and CDR2 are KGHDR and SFDVKD. V lost 5 bases and J lost 3, with 9 bases in between. The CDR3 reads CATSASLDTGELFF. CDR3 bases read: TGTGCCACCAGTGCTAGCTTGGACACCGGGGAG.

For this clone: From the germline J gene comes the end of the CDR3, since the read stops 3 residues before it. The genes are TRBV19 and TRBJ1-2; D gene unclear. This CDR3 comprises 14 residues. Germline V gives CDR1 LNHDA, CDR2 SQIVND (reference sequence). The DNA read from the CDR3 is TGTGCCAGTAGTGAGGCGACACGGCCCTACGAC. Protein: CASSEATRPYD. The CDR3 reads in full as CASSEATRPYDYTF.

Notes on this clone: The read falls 3 residues short of the CDR3 end, and the missing part is taken from the germline J gene. This chain connects TRBV7-7 to TRBJ2-4; 10 bases line up with TRBD2. This CDR3 has 16 amino acids. Germline lookup yields CDR1 SSHAT and CDR2 FNYEAQ (reference sequence). CDR3 sequence: CASSPSAGTSVETQYF. CDR3 bases read: TGTGCCAGCAGCCCGTCCGCCGGGACTAGCGTTGAGACT. Complete variable domain (other parts from reference TRBV7-7 and TRBJ2-4): GAGVSQSPRYKVTKRGQDVTLRCDPISSHATLYWYQQALGQGPEFLTYFNYEAQPDKSGLPSDRFSAERPEGSISTLTIQRTEQRDSAMYRCASSPSAGTSVETQYFGAGTRLSVL.